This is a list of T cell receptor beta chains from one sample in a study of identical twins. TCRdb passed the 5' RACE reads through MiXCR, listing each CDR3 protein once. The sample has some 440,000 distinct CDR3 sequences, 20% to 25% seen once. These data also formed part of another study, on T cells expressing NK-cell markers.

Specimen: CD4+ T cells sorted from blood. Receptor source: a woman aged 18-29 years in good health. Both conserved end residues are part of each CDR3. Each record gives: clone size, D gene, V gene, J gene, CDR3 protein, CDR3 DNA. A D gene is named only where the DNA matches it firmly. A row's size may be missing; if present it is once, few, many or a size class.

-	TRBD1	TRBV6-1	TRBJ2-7	CASTTGTGGREQYF	TGTGCCAGCACCACCGGGACAGGGGGCCGGGAGCAGTACTTC
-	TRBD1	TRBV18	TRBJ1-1	CASSPRTGDNTEAFF	TGTGCCAGCTCACCCCGGACAGGGGACAACACTGAAGCTTTCTTT
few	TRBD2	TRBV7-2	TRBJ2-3	CASSFHLGLAGADTQYF	TGTGCCAGCAGCTTCCACTTGGGACTAGCGGGAGCCGATACGCAGTATTTT
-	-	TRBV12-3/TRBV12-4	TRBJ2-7	CASSSDIPEQYF	TGTGCCAGCAGTTCCGACATCCCCGAGCAGTACTTC
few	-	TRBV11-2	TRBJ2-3	CASSRDHTDTQYF	TGTGCCAGCAGCAGAGACCATACAGATACGCAGTATTTT
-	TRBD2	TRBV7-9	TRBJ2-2	CASSSGGGSNTGELFF	TGTGCCAGCAGCTCCGGGGGAGGGTCGAACACCGGGGAGCTGTTTTTT
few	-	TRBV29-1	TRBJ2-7	CSVARSREQYF	TGCAGCGTTGCTCGGTCCCGGGAGCAGTACTTC
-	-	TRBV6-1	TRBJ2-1	CAVSSRGGYNEQFF	TGTGCCGTCTCGTCCAGGGGGGGCTACAATGAGCAGTTCTTC
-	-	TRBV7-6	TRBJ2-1	CASSNRVGGLFF	TGTGCCAGCTCGAACCGGGTGGGGGGGCTGTTCTTC
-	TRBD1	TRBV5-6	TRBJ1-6	CASSFSGGDSPLHF	TGTGCCAGCAGCTTCTCAGGGGGGGATTCACCCCTCCACTTT
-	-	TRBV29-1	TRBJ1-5	CSADGDNLNQPQHF	TGCAGCGCCGACGGGGACAACCTCAATCAGCCCCAGCATTTT
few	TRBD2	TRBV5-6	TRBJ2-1	CATSRLAASYNEQFF	TGTGCCACCTCACGCCTAGCGGCTTCCTACAATGAGCAGTTCTTC
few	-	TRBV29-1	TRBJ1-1	CSVSRGGGTEAFF	TGCAGCGTCTCTCGGGGGGGCGGCACTGAAGCTTTCTTT
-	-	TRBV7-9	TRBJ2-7	CASSFAPGSKVYEQYF	TGTGCCAGCAGTTTTGCCCCGGGATCCAAGGTCTACGAGCAGTACTTC
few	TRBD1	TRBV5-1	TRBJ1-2	CASSPSRDRGDGYTF	TGCGCCAGCAGCCCGTCCCGGGACAGGGGGGATGGCTACACCTTC
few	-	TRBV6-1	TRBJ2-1	CASRGYQVGEQFF	TGTGCCAGCAGGGGCTACCAAGTTGGGGAGCAGTTCTTC
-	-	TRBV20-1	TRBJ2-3	CSAPLVSTDTQYF	TGCAGTGCTCCCCTCGTTAGCACAGATACGCAGTATTTT
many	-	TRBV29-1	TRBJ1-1	CSVTVNTEAFF	TGCAGCGTGACAGTGAACACTGAAGCTTTCTTT
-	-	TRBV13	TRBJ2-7	CATSSRKFSYEQYF	TGTGCCACCTCAAGCCGAAAATTCTCCTACGAGCAGTACTTC
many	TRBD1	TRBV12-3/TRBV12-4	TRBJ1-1	CASRRTGTVSSAFF	TGTGCCAGCAGAAGAACCGGGACAGTGTCATCAGCTTTCTTT
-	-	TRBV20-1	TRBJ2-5	CSARGGHGRETQYF	TGCAGTGCTAGAGGAGGGCACGGTCGGGAGACCCAGTACTTC
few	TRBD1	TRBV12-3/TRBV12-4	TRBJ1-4	CASSVDRAWEKLFF	TGTGCCAGCAGCGTGGACAGGGCCTGGGAAAAACTGTTTTTT
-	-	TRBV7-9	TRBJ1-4	CASSKMRQRVNEKLFF	TGTGCCAGCAGCAAAATGCGACAGCGTGTTAATGAAAAACTGTTTTTT
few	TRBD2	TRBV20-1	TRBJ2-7	CSARGTSGSHPQSYEQYF	TGCAGTGCTAGAGGAACTAGCGGGAGTCACCCACAATCCTACGAGCAGTACTTC
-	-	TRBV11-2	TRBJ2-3	CASSLQFPTQYF	TGTGCCAGCAGCCTCCAATTTCCAACGCAGTATTTT
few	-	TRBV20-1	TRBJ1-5	CSAREVANQPQHF	TGCAGTGCTAGAGAGGTGGCCAATCAGCCCCAGCATTTT
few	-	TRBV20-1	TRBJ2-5	CSARSPGARTETQYF	TGCAGTGCTCGCTCCCCCGGGGCGCGCACGGAGACCCAGTACTTC
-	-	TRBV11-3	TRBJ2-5	CASSLDGTQETQYF	TGTGCCAGCAGCTTAGATGGGACCCAAGAGACCCAGTACTTC
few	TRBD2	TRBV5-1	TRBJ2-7	CASSLAGLAGVPYEQYF	TGCGCCAGCAGCTTGGCCGGGCTAGCGGGGGTTCCCTACGAGCAGTACTTC
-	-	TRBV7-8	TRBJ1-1	CASSLAFAVSHGTRTEAFF	TGTGCCAGCAGCTTAGCCTTCGCGGTATCCCATGGAACTCGCACTGAAGCTTTCTTT
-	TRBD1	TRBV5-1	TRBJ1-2	CASSLQGALYGYTF	TGCGCCAGCAGCTTACAGGGGGCCCTCTATGGCTACACCTTC
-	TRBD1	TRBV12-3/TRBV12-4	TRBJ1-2	CASSLAAGGNYGYTF	TGTGCCAGCAGTTTGGCGGCAGGGGGGAACTATGGCTACACCTTC
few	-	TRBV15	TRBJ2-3	CATSITTDTQYF	TGTGCCACCAGCATTACTACAGATACGCAGTATTTT
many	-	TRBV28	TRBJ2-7	CASSLTSTGHYEQYF	TGTGCCAGCAGTTTAACGTCGACAGGACACTACGAGCAGTACTTC
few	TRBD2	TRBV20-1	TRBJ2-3	CSATQREGQTYF	TGCAGTGCGACGCAACGGGAGGGCCAGACGTATTTT
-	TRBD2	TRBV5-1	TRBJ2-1	CASSLGGLAGVWHEQFF	TGCGCCAGCAGCTTGGGAGGACTAGCGGGAGTATGGCATGAGCAGTTCTTC
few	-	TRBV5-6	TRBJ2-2	CASSFDVGELFF	TGTGCCAGCAGCTTCGACGTCGGGGAGCTGTTTTTT
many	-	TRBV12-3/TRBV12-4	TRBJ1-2	CASTGGASPGYTF	TGTGCCAGCACCGGGGGGGCTTCTCCTGGCTACACCTTC